These T cell receptor beta chains were read from a single sample in a study of OX40 agonist ivuxolimab in advanced cancers. Produced via immunoSEQ multiplex PCR; TCRdb's table is partial and in-frame only. The data contain about 80,000 clones, about 92% of them seen just once; the ten biggest clones take up around 4.9%. This specimen was CD4+ or CD8+ T cells sorted from blood, taken in a trial of the OX40 agonist ivuxolimab. These receptors came from an adult with an advanced solid tumor such as melanoma, head and neck, liver or kidney cancer. The CDR3 runs from the conserved cysteine through the conserved F or W. A D gene is named only where the DNA matches it firmly. A row's size may be missing; if present it is once, few, many or a size class.

D: .
size: .
J: TRBJ1-1
V: TRBV7-2
DNA: TGTGCCAGCAGCTTAGAAGGTGGGAGGAACACTGAAGCTTTCTTT
CDR3: CASSLEGGRNTEAFF

D: TRBD2
size: .
J: TRBJ2-3
V: TRBV2
DNA: TGTGCCAGTCGGCGGCGGGAGGGCCGGGATACGCAGTATTTT
CDR3: CASRRREGRDTQYF

D: .
size: few
J: TRBJ1-2
V: TRBV7-9
DNA: TGTGCCAGCAGCTTAGAAGACGGCTACACCTTC
CDR3: CASSLEDGYTF

D: .
size: .
J: TRBJ1-2
V: TRBV15
DNA: TGTGCCACCAGCAGAGCAGGGACGGATAATGGCTACACCTTC
CDR3: CATSRAGTDNGYTF

D: .
size: once
J: TRBJ2-6
V: TRBV27
DNA: TGTGCCAGCATGCCCCGCCAAGGGGCCAACGTCCTGACTTTC
CDR3: CASMPRQGANVLTF

D: TRBD2
size: .
J: TRBJ2-2
V: TRBV7-2
DNA: TGTGCCAGCAGCTTATTGCGGGAGACCGGGGAGCTGTTTTTT
CDR3: CASSLLRETGELFF

D: .
size: once
J: TRBJ2-1
V: TRBV6-5
DNA: TGTGCCAGCAGTTCACGGGGGCCGCTTTACAATGAGCAGTTCTTC
CDR3: CASSSRGPLYNEQFF

D: TRBD2
size: .
J: TRBJ2-1
V: TRBV7-9
DNA: TGTGCCAGCAGCTTAGAAGGGACTAGCGGGAGACGTGAGCAGTTCTTC
CDR3: CASSLEGTSGRREQFF

D: TRBD2
size: once
J: TRBJ2-2
V: TRBV9
DNA: TGTGCCAGCAGCGTAGTCTCTAGCGGTACCGGGGAGCTGTTTTTT
CDR3: CASSVVSSGTGELFF

D: .
size: .
J: TRBJ2-5
V: TRBV15
DNA: TGTGCCACCAGCAGGGATAGGTCTGTGGGTAGAGAGACCCAGTACTTC
CDR3: CATSRDRSVGRETQYF

D: .
size: .
J: TRBJ2-7
V: TRBV10-1
DNA: TGCGCCGCCCGGAGGCCAGGGAACTACGAGCAGTACTTC
CDR3: CAARRPGNYEQYF

D: .
size: .
J: TRBJ2-1
V: TRBV7-6
DNA: TGTGCCAGCAGCTTAGGGAGCAGGGCGAATGAGCAGTTCTTC
CDR3: CASSLGSRANEQFF

D: TRBD2
size: .
J: TRBJ2-2
V: TRBV7-3
DNA: TGTGCCAGCAAACCGGGGGGTACCGGGGAGCTGTTTTTT
CDR3: CASKPGGTGELFF